This TCR beta chain originates from a study of shared clonotypes between healthy human individuals. Study as a whole: A couple of women and a few men aged 18 to 49 served as donors.

Deep level was the assay's run setting. Method: immunoSEQ multiplex PCR; TCRdb's copy keeps in-frame clones and lacks some. The sample contains about 1 million clones, under 80% of which appear only once. Worth noting for this clone: Its target is unknown.

Study donors comprised healthy, HIV-negative adults devoid of recent acute infection or vaccination. Study results and caveats: A generally larger estimated richness was seen in naive subsets than in memory subsets.

Germline CDR1 reads MDHEN; CDR2 reads SYDVKM. This CDR3 is built from 14 residues. Germline trimming cut 6 bases from V and 8 bases from J; bases unmatched to any gene: 9. J is TRBJ1-4 and V is TRBV28; 7 bases map to TRBD1. The sequence derives from a man aged 18 to 29 in good health. Sequenced sample: memory CD4+ T cells sorted from blood. Subset: CD45RA-negative fraction. Written as DNA, the CDR3 is TGTGCCAGCAGCCGAAGGGGGCGCGTAGAAAAACTGTTTTTT. As protein: CASSRRGRVEKLFF. Complete variable domain (other parts from reference TRBV28 and TRBJ1-4): DVKVTQSSRYLVKRTGEKVFLECVQDMDHENMFWYRQDPGLGLRLIYFSYDVKMKEKGDIPEGYSVSREKKERFSLILESASTNQTSMYLCASSRRGRVEKLFFGSGTQLSVL.